What follows are 32 T cell receptor beta chains derived from one specimen sequenced in a study of read filtering for tumor transcriptome and immune sequencing. This library used approximately 370 ng RNA and molecular barcoded adaptors spanning alpha/delta and beta/gamma chains. TCRdb redid the calling of the reads with MiXCR, one entry per CDR3 protein. The table shows over 55,000 distinct CDR3 sequences, with 14% occurring only once. Sequences were obtained from a population of CD138-negative cells sorted from bone marrow. The source of these receptors is a donor at least 40 years old with multiple myeloma.

This clonotype was picked up many times. The V and J genes are TRBV9 and TRBJ1-4; no clear D gene. V lost 3 bases, J lost 0 bases, and 9 bases lay in between. CDR3 length: 15 residues. The germline CDR1 and CDR2 sequences are SGDLS and YYNGEE. The CDR3 DNA reads as TGTGCCAGCAGCGCTCTCATCACAACTAATGAAAAACTGTTTTTT. It codes for CASSALITTNEKLFF.

The table lists this clonotype with many counts. This rearrangement joins TRBV3-1 to TRBJ2-2; 8 nucleotides match TRBD2. Trimming removed 4 bases from V and 7 bases from J; junction bases left unmatched: 5. CDR1 LGHDT and CDR2 YNNKEL come from the germline V gene (reference sequence). This CDR3 is 14 amino acids long. Written as DNA, the CDR3 is TGTGCCAGCAGCCGCGGGGGGTACCACGGGGAGCTGTTTTTT. Protein: CASSRGGYHGELFF.

This clonotype was recorded many times. The gene calls are TRBV24-1 and TRBJ2-3, with D possibly being TRBD2 (5 bases). CDR3 length equals 17 residues. V was trimmed by 2 bases and J by 3 bases, leaving 17 bases between them. Germline V gives CDR1 KGHDR, CDR2 SFDVKD. CDR3 protein: CATSDSIDYKGTDTQYF. The CDR3 coding sequence is TGTGCCACCAGTGATTCCATCGACTACAAGGGAACAGATACGCAGTATTTT.

The chain uses TRBV9 and TRBJ2-1; possibly TRBD2 for D (6 bases). CDR1 SGDLS and CDR2 YYNGEE come from the germline V gene. V was clipped by 0 bases and J by 7 bases, with 11 bases between them. This CDR3 region has 14 residues. CDR3 sequence (DNA): TGTGCCAGCAGCGTAGCGGGAGTGGATAATGAGCAGTTCTTC. Amino acids: CASSVAGVDNEQFF.

The V gene is TRBV5-1, the J gene TRBJ2-2, with D perhaps TRBD1 (5 bases). Germline CDR1 SGHRS, CDR2 YFSETQ. The germline V and J ends were trimmed by 6 bases and 5 bases, with 14 bases remaining between them. The CDR3 sequence is 14 residues long. CDR3 sequence reads: CASTVEGVTGELFF. Here the CDR3 DNA reads TGCGCCAGCACCGTAGAAGGGGTGACCGGGGAGCTGTTTTTT. Full variable domain (missing parts from reference TRBV5-1 and TRBJ2-2): KAGVTQTPRYLIKTRGQQVTLSCSPISGHRSVSWYQQTPGQGLQFLFEYFSETQRNKGNFPGRFSGRQFSNSRSEMNVSTLELGDSALYLCASTVEGVTGELFFGEGSRLTVL.

This clonotype was detected many times. The chain links TRBV20-1 to TRBJ2-7; D perhaps matches TRBD1 (5 bases). V gave up 4 bases and J gave up 6 bases, with 16 bases separating them. Germline CDR1 DFQATT, CDR2 SNEGSKA (reference sequence). The CDR3 length is 13 residues. The DNA for the CDR3 is TGCAGTGCTATCAAGGGGCCTCCAGGCGAGCAGTACTTC. Protein: CSAIKGPPGEQYF.

There are many counts of this clonotype. The CDR3 region is CASSPDRVPFYGYTF. In DNA form, the CDR3 reads TGTGCCAGCAGCCCGGACAGGGTTCCCTTCTATGGCTACACCTTC. This chain links TRBV3-1 with TRBJ1-2; 8 bases are a match to TRBD1. Unmatched junction bases numbered 8, after V lost 4 bases and J lost 4 bases. The CDR3 totals 15 residues. CDR1 LGHDT and CDR2 YNNKEL come from the germline V gene (reference sequence).

This clonotype showed up many times. The chain uses TRBV27 and TRBJ2-1, with 14 bases fitting TRBD2. The CDR3 is 18 residues long. CDR1 is MNHEY, CDR2 SMNVEV, per germline (reference sequence). Trimming at V came to 0 bases and at J to 8 bases, leaving 9 bases not matched to a gene. CDR3: CASSLSRTSGRFVHEQFF. The CDR3 region has the DNA TGTGCCAGCAGTTTATCACGGACTAGCGGGAGGTTCGTCCATGAGCAGTTCTTC.

Concerning this clonotype itself: Being one base from a much bigger clone, this may be a read error. This chain uses TRBV14 with TRBJ1-4; 10 positions match TRBD1. The trim removed 3 bases at V and 10 bases at J, leaving 11 bases unmatched. The CDR3 sequence is 16 residues long. Germline assignment: CDR1 SGHDN and CDR2 FVKESK. The CDR3 nucleotides read TGTGCCAGCAGCCAGGAGACAGGGGGCGTAGGACGAAAACTGTTTTTT. Protein: CASSQETGGVGRKLFF.

This chain uses TRBV20-1 with TRBJ2-5; tentatively, D is TRBD2 (6 bases). CDR3 length equals 14 residues. Trimming stripped 4 bases from V and 5 bases from J, with 17 bases between. CDR1 is DFQATT, CDR2 SNEGSKA, per germline (reference sequence). The DNA of the CDR3 is TGCAGTGCTACTGGGGGACTGACTGTTGAGACCCAGTACTTC. Protein: CSATGGLTVETQYF.

This clonotype has ten or more counts. The rearrangement joins TRBV7-8 to TRBJ2-7, with D hard to call. Looked up from germline, CDR1 is SGHVS and CDR2 is FQNEAQ. The ends were cut back, 4 bases at V and 4 bases at J, with 11 bases in the middle. This CDR3 is built from 13 residues. This chain's CDR3 is CASSSERLYEQYF. The CDR3 coding sequence is TGTGCCAGCAGCTCGGAGAGATTGTACGAGCAGTACTTC.

A few counts support this clonotype. This chain connects TRBV24-1 to TRBJ2-3, with D perhaps TRBD1 (6 bases). Deletions cut 8 bases from V and 0 bases from J, with 11 bases between. This CDR3 has 14 amino acids. CDR1 is KGHDR, CDR2 SFDVKD, per germline. CDR3 protein: CATTGASSTDTQYF. CDR3 nucleotides: TGTGCCACCACAGGGGCCTCTAGCACAGATACGCAGTATTTT.

On this clonotype itself: One junction end disagrees with the germline gene, perhaps due to a read error. V usage is TRBV9 and J usage is TRBJ2-3; D is perhaps TRBD1 (5 bases). Germline loops: CDR1 SGDLS, CDR2 YYNGEE. This CDR3 spans 16 amino acids. The DNA of the CDR3 is TGTGCCAGCAGCGGCGAGGCGAAGGGGCCCACAGATATGCAGTATTTT. Translating it yields CASSGEAKGPTDMQYF.

The chain carries TRBV20-1 and TRBJ1-3, with D possibly TRBD1 on 5 matching bases. V was trimmed by 6 bases and J by 9 bases, leaving 15 bases between them. The CDR3 has 12 amino acids. Germline V gene data show CDR1 as DFQATT and CDR2 as SNEGSKA (reference sequence). Here the CDR3 reads CSAPGSGTTIYF. DNA for the CDR3: TGCAGTGCCCCAGGGTCGGGGACCACCATATATTTT.

This clonotype has only a few counts. V is TRBV28 and J is TRBJ2-3; D is unclear. The CDR3 extends over 12 amino acids. The ends were cut back, 2 bases at V and 9 bases at J, with 9 bases in the middle. Germline lookup yields CDR1 MDHEN and CDR2 SYDVKM. CDR3 loop: CASSLKDATQYF. The CDR3 DNA reads as TGTGCCAGCAGTTTAAAGGACGCGACGCAGTATTTT.

The table lists this clonotype with many counts. The J gene is TRBJ1-5, the V gene TRBV30; D perhaps matches TRBD1 (6 bases). The CDR3 consists of 12 residues. V lost 5 bases to trimming and J lost 2 bases, with 7 bases between them. Germline V gives CDR1 GTSNPN, CDR2 SVGIG (reference sequence). As DNA, the CDR3 is TGTGCCTGGGGGGGCGGCAATCAGCCCCAGCATTTT. Translating it yields CAWGGGNQPQHF.

Many counts were recorded for this clonotype. This chain links TRBV25-1 with TRBJ1-6, with unresolved D. The V end lost 4 bases, the J end lost 7 bases, and 8 bases lay between the germline ends. CDR1 MGHDK and CDR2 SYGVNS come from the germline V gene. The CDR3 is made up of 13 amino acids. The CDR3 sequence is CASSAKSNSPLHF. CDR3 in DNA: TGTGCCAGCAGTGCCAAGTCGAATTCACCCCTCCACTTT.

This clonotype was detected many times. CDR3 bases: TGTGCCAGCAGCCACACCTCGAGTACTGAAGCTTTCTTT. Its protein product is CASSHTSSTEAFF. The chain is built from TRBV7-3 and TRBJ1-1, with unresolved D. Germline V lookup: CDR1 SGHTA, CDR2 FQGTGA. This CDR3 region has 13 residues. The V gene lost 5 bases and the J gene lost 5 bases, with 12 bases spanning the gap.

This clonotype was picked up many times. The chain recombines TRBV7-6 with TRBJ2-1; 11 bases map to TRBD2. The CDR3 is made up of 16 amino acids. Losses at the gene ends were 1 base for V and 5 bases for J; bases not matched to a gene: 4. Per germline, CDR1 SGHVS and CDR2 FNYEAQ. CDR3 sequence: CASSLGLAGGHNEQFF. DNA for the CDR3: TGTGCCAGCAGCTTAGGCCTAGCGGGAGGACACAATGAGCAGTTCTTC.

The chain employs TRBV7-2 and TRBJ2-4; no definite D call. From germline, CDR1 is SGHTA and CDR2 FQGNSA. The ends were cut back, 5 bases at V and 1 base at J, with 9 bases in the middle. The CDR3 has 14 amino acids. This CDR3 is CASSRAPAKNIQYF. In DNA form, the CDR3 reads TGTGCCAGCAGCCGCGCCCCGGCCAAAAACATTCAGTACTTC.

This clonotype was found many times. This chain's CDR3 is CASSPDRLGQLNTEAFF. In nucleotides, the CDR3 is TGTGCCAGCTCACCAGACCGACTGGGACAGTTGAACACTGAAGCTTTCTTT. The rearrangement links TRBV18 to TRBJ1-1, with 7 bases that match TRBD1. Germline assignment: CDR1 KGHSH and CDR2 LQKENI. Germline trimming cut 2 bases from V and 0 bases from J; bases unmatched to any gene: 9. This CDR3 spans 17 amino acids.

This clonotype was recorded at least ten times. The J gene is TRBJ2-5, the V gene TRBV20-1; 7 nucleotides agree with TRBD2. Trimming cost V 6 bases and J 0 bases; bases outside gene matches: 10. This CDR3 contains 15 residues. Germline CDR1 reads DFQATT; CDR2 reads SNEGSKA (reference sequence). For the CDR3, the DNA is TGCAGTGCGCCGGGGACTAACCTGTACCAAGAGACCCAGTACTTC. It is translated as CSAPGTNLYQETQYF.

Turning to this clonotype: The junction departs from the called germline gene at one end, perhaps through a read error. The V and J genes are TRBV7-2 and TRBJ2-7; D gene ambiguous. Per germline, CDR1 SGHTA and CDR2 FQGNSA. This CDR3 is built from 13 residues. The CDR3 region is CASSLEPRYGQYF. Here the CDR3 DNA reads TGTGCCAGCAGCTTAGAACCGCGCTACGGGCAGTACTTC.

This clonotype was seen a few times. An end of the junction does not agree with germline; a read error may underlie this. This chain uses TRBV7-9 with TRBJ1-5; 7 bases match TRBD1. The CDR3 covers 17 residues. Germline CDR1 is SEHNR and CDR2 is FQNEAQ (reference sequence). CDR3 amino acids: CASSAPAAGGSNQPQRF. DNA for the CDR3: TGTGCCAGCAGCGCCCCGGCTGCAGGGGGGAGCAATCAGCCCCAGCGTTTT.

Ten or more counts support this clonotype. This chain joins TRBV11-1 and TRBJ2-1; 11 bases fit TRBD2. V dropped 5 bases and J dropped 9; count of bases not matched to a gene: 18. This CDR3 region has 18 residues. Germline CDR1 SGHAT, CDR2 FQDESV (reference sequence). CDR3 sequence reads: CASSPRLLAGVGSVEQFF. CDR3 DNA sequence: TGTGCCAGCAGCCCCCGCCTACTAGCGGGAGTAGGATCGGTTGAGCAGTTCTTC.

This clonotype was observed at least ten times. The chain carries TRBV4-3 and TRBJ2-2; 9 bases are shared with TRBD2. Germline V gene data show CDR1 as LGHNA and CDR2 as YSLEER. The CDR3 is 18 amino acids. The J segment lost 2 bases and the V segment lost 5 bases, leaving 12 bases of the junction unmatched. CDR3 in amino acids: CASSRGGAGGPNTGELFF. Written as DNA, the CDR3 is TGCGCCAGCAGCAGGGGCGGAGCGGGAGGCCCTAACACCGGGGAGCTGTTTTTT.

In this sample, this clonotype turned up many times. The rearrangement joins TRBV20-1 to TRBJ2-2; TRBD2 agrees at 8 bases. Germline V gives CDR1 DFQATT, CDR2 SNEGSKA (reference sequence). The CDR3 contains 15 residues. The J segment lost 2 bases and the V segment lost 3 bases, leaving 5 bases of the junction unmatched. The CDR3 here is CSARGLGVNTGELFF. The CDR3 DNA is TGCAGTGCTAGGGGACTAGGGGTTAACACCGGGGAGCTGTTTTTT.

This clonotype has at least ten counts. The chain combines TRBV5-1 with TRBJ2-2; possibly TRBD2 for D (6 bases). Germline V CDR1 and CDR2: SGHRS, YFSETQ. The CDR3 covers 14 residues. The V end lost 2 bases, the J end lost 5 bases, and 10 bases lay between the germline ends. The CDR3 DNA reads TGCGCCAGCAGCTTTCGCGGGAATACCGGGGAGCTGTTTTTT. Translated: CASSFRGNTGELFF. Supplemented by reference TRBV5-1 and TRBJ2-2, the full variable domain reads KAGVTQTPRYLIKTRGQQVTLSCSPISGHRSVSWYQQTPGQGLQFLFEYFSETQRNKGNFPGRFSGRQFSNSRSEMNVSTLELGDSALYLCASSFRGNTGELFFGEGSRLTVL.

This rearrangement joins TRBV4-1 to TRBJ2-7; perhaps TRBD2 as D (7 bases). The V end lost 1 base, the J end lost 3 bases, and 10 bases lay between the germline ends. Germline lookup yields CDR1 MGHRA and CDR2 YSYEKL. CDR3 length equals 14 residues. CDR3 amino acids: CASSQVGGHYEQYF. The CDR3 DNA is TGCGCCAGCAGCCAAGTCGGGGGGCACTACGAGCAGTACTTC.

In this sample, this clonotype turned up many times. The chain uses TRBV7-3 and TRBJ2-1; 10 bases match TRBD2. Germline CDR1 and CDR2: SGHTA and FQGTGA. The CDR3 loop spans 17 amino acids. V dropped 0 bases and J dropped 1; count of bases not matched to a gene: 3. DNA for the CDR3: TGTGCCAGCAGCTTAACGACTAGCGGGCGTTCCTACAATGAGCAGTTCTTC. It codes for CASSLTTSGRSYNEQFF.

This clonotype was picked up many times. CDR3 in amino acids: CSARDAGLAGGKGGQETQYF. DNA of the CDR3: TGCAGTGCTAGAGACGCCGGACTAGCGGGAGGGAAGGGGGGCCAGGAGACCCAGTACTTC. The chain employs TRBV20-1 and TRBJ2-5; 15 bases align to TRBD2. Germline V gene sequence: CDR1 DFQATT, CDR2 SNEGSKA (reference sequence). CDR3 length: 20 residues. The V and J ends lost 0 bases and 5 bases, in that order; junction bases with no gene match: 16.

This clonotype was counted many times. The chain employs TRBV27 and TRBJ1-5, with D perhaps TRBD1 (6 bases). Germline loops: CDR1 MNHEY, CDR2 SMNVEV (reference sequence). The CDR3 runs to 14 residues. Deletions cut 3 bases from V and 4 bases from J, with 10 bases between. CDR3 amino acids: CASSFAGENQPQHF. The DNA of the CDR3 is TGTGCCAGCAGTTTCGCAGGGGAGAATCAGCCCCAGCATTTT.